The next 25 T cell receptor beta chains were all read from a single sample in a study of blood T cell repertoires in COVID-19. Libraries were prepared by immunoSEQ multiplex PCR; TCRdb keeps only in-frame clonotypes and omits some of them. The top ten clones hold 3.6% of a sample with under 350,000 clones, more than 85% of them seen once. The sample comprised peripheral blood. All receptors come from a man between 18 and 35 years old with active or convalescent COVID-19.

This chain uses TRBV7-2 with TRBJ1-4; 7 bases map to TRBD1. The CDR3 has 13 residues. Germline CDR1 reads SGHTA; CDR2 reads FQGNSA. J gave up 10 bases and V 2 bases, and 4 bases lay outside the gene matches. CDR3 sequence reads: CASSLPGGAKLFF. The DNA for the CDR3 is TGTGCCAGCAGCTTACCAGGGGGAGCAAAACTGTTTTTT. The full variable domain, completed using reference TRBV7-2 and TRBJ1-4, is GAGVSQSPSNKVTEKGKDVELRCDPISGHTALYWYRQSLGQGLEFLIYFQGNSAPDKSGLPSDRFSAERTGGSVSTLTIQRTQQEDSAVYLCASSLPGGAKLFFGSGTQLSVL.

The rearrangement links TRBV7-3 to TRBJ2-2; perhaps TRBD2 as D (6 bases). The CDR3 sequence is 16 residues long. The V and J ends lost 3 bases and 0 bases respectively, with 11 bases between them. Germline CDR1 SGHTA, CDR2 FQGTGA. CDR3 protein: CASSLFGTANTGELFF. CDR3 coding DNA: TGTGCCAGCAGCTTGTTCGGGACTGCGAACACCGGGGAGCTGTTTTTT.

This clone was observed a single time. The junction departs from the called germline gene at one end, perhaps through a read error. The chain combines TRBV9 with TRBJ2-3; 11 bases map to TRBD2. The CDR3 contains 16 residues. Germline CDR1 is SGDLS and CDR2 is YYNGEE. The CDR3 nucleotides read TGTCCCAGCAGCGTAGCGGGGGGGGGAGGCACAGATACGCAGTATTTT. Translating gives CPSSVAGGGGTDTQYF.

The genes are TRBV5-4 and TRBJ2-7, with 8 nucleotides matching TRBD2. J gave up 3 bases and V 4 bases, and 9 bases lay outside the gene matches. In germline, CDR1 is SGHNT, CDR2 YYREEE (reference sequence). The CDR3 runs to 15 residues. CDR3 protein: CASSRGGPLDYEQYF. DNA for the CDR3: TGTGCCAGCAGCCGCGGGGGGCCCTTAGACTACGAGCAGTACTTC.

This clone was detected only a few times. The V gene is TRBV6-5, the J gene TRBJ2-7; 8 nucleotides agree with TRBD2. Germline trimming cut 4 bases from V and 2 bases from J; bases unmatched to any gene: 7. This CDR3 contains 15 residues. CDR1 and CDR2 from the germline V gene are MNHEY and SVGAGI. In DNA, the CDR3 is TGTGCCAGCAGTTCAACCCCGGGACTAGCCTACGAGCAGTACTTC. This translates into CASSSTPGLAYEQYF.

The chain links TRBV7-2 to TRBJ2-1; D remains ambiguous. The germline V gene encodes CDR1 SGHTA and CDR2 FQGNSA. Trimming stripped 0 bases from V and 9 bases from J, with 18 bases between. There are 16 residues in the CDR3. The CDR3 loop is CASSLALLGSRSEQFF. Here the CDR3 DNA reads TGTGCCAGCAGCTTAGCGCTTCTTGGATCGAGGAGTGAGCAGTTCTTC.

This rearrangement joins TRBV9 to TRBJ2-5; TRBD2 matches at 7 bases. The CDR3 consists of 17 residues. Looked up from germline, CDR1 is SGDLS and CDR2 is YYNGEE. V shed 4 bases and J 0 bases; nucleotides not matched to a gene: 12. CDR3: CASSPRTGAGYQETQYF. CDR3 in DNA: TGTGCCAGCAGCCCCCGCACGGGAGCGGGGTACCAAGAGACCCAGTACTTC. Together with reference TRBV9 and TRBJ2-5, the CDR3 gives the full variable domain: DSGVTQTPKHLITATGQRVTLRCSPRSGDLSVYWYQQSLDQGLQFLIQYYNGEERAKGNILERFSAQQFPDLHSELNLSSLELGDSALYFCASSPRTGAGYQETQYFGPGTRLLVL.

This sequence joins TRBV6-6 and TRBJ2-4; a weak D match, TRBD1 (6 bases). The ends were cut back, 11 bases at V and 2 bases at J, with 10 bases in the middle. The CDR3 loop spans 12 amino acids. Germline CDR1 reads MNHNY; CDR2 reads SVGAGI (reference sequence). The CDR3, as DNA: TGTGCCTGCGGACAGTCCAAAAACATTCAGTACTTC. This translates into CACGQSKNIQYF.

The chain uses TRBV20-1 and TRBJ1-5; weak D call: TRBD1 (6 bases). The CDR3 is made up of 13 amino acids. From germline, CDR1 is DFQATT and CDR2 SNEGSKA (reference sequence). V gave up 3 bases and J gave up 5 bases, with 11 bases separating them. CDR3 bases: TGCAGTGCTAGTGATTCAGGGGATCAGCCCCAGCATTTT. Its protein is CSASDSGDQPQHF.

The chain combines TRBV6-5 with TRBJ1-2, with no clear D. Trimming took 5 bases from V and 5 from J, leaving 12 bases between them. Per the germline V gene, CDR1 is MNHEY and CDR2 is SVGAGI. The CDR3 length is 13 residues. The CDR3 bases are TGTGCCAGCAGTACCCCGCTCCGGTATGGCTACACCTTC. Amino acids: CASSTPLRYGYTF.

The chain links TRBV2 to TRBJ1-1; TRBD1 might be the D (5 bases). Trimming cost V 2 bases and J 6 bases, with 10 bases left between them. The CDR3 sequence is 13 residues long. Per germline, CDR1 SNHLY and CDR2 FYNNEI. CDR3 region: CASSERGSPEAFF. Here the CDR3 DNA reads TGTGCCAGCAGTGAAAGGGGTAGCCCTGAAGCTTTCTTT.

The chain employs TRBV9 and TRBJ1-1; 9 nucleotides match TRBD1. The CDR3 is made up of 13 amino acids. V was pared by 3 bases and J by 7 bases, with 4 bases of the junction left unmatched. The germline CDR1 and CDR2 sequences are SGDLS and YYNGEE. Here the CDR3 DNA reads TGTGCCAGCAGCGCACAGGGGGCCGTTGAAGCTTTCTTT. As protein: CASSAQGAVEAFF. Using reference TRBV9 and TRBJ1-1 for the parts outside the CDR3, the full variable domain is DSGVTQTPKHLITATGQRVTLRCSPRSGDLSVYWYQQSLDQGLQFLIQYYNGEERAKGNILERFSAQQFPDLHSELNLSSLELGDSALYFCASSAQGAVEAFFGQGTRLTVV.

This clone has more than one count but fewer than ten. The chain has TRBV6-5 and TRBJ1-1; D remains ambiguous. This CDR3 has 13 residues. Germline V gene lookup returns CDR1 MNHEY and CDR2 SVGAGI. The V end lost 6 bases, the J end lost 11 bases, and 19 bases lay between the germline ends. The CDR3 DNA follows: TGTGCCAGCAGCTGGCGGAGGTCCCAGTCGGCTTTCTTT. Its protein is CASSWRRSQSAFF.

The gene calls are TRBV20-1 and TRBJ1-1; D is unresolved. Germline V gene lookup returns CDR1 DFQATT and CDR2 SNEGSKA (reference sequence). This CDR3 spans 10 amino acids. The ends were cut back, 6 bases at V and 8 bases at J, with 10 bases in the middle. The CDR3 region is CSAGQTEAFF. The CDR3 DNA follows: TGCAGTGCCGGTCAGACAGAAGCTTTCTTT.

V gene TRBV2 combines with J gene TRBJ1-2; maybe TRBD1 (5 bases). V dropped 7 bases and J dropped 7 bases, with 10 bases sitting between them. Germline CDR1 and CDR2: SNHLY and FYNNEI. There are 11 residues in the CDR3. The CDR3 sequence: CASKQAVGYTF. CDR3 nucleotides: TGTGCCAGCAAACAGGCAGTTGGCTACACCTTC.

A single count supports this clone. This chain joins TRBV2 and TRBJ2-7; tentatively, D is TRBD2 (5 bases). CDR1 SNHLY and CDR2 FYNNEI come from the germline V gene. This CDR3 has 13 amino acids. Between the trimmed V and J ends, which lost 0 bases and 6 bases, there was a span of 9 bases. Written as DNA, the CDR3 is TGTGCCAGCAGTGAAGCGGGAGATACCGAGCAGTACTTC. Its translation: CASSEAGDTEQYF. Using reference TRBV2 and TRBJ2-7 for the parts outside the CDR3, the full variable domain is EPEVTQTPSHQVTQMGQEVILRCVPISNHLYFYWYRQILGQKVEFLVSFYNNEISEKSEIFDDQFSVERPDGSNFTLKIRSTKLEDSAMYFCASSEAGDTEQYFGPGTRLTVT.

V gene TRBV27 combines with J gene TRBJ1-2; TRBD1 aligns across 8 bases. Germline V gene data show CDR1 as MNHEY and CDR2 as SMNVEV (reference sequence). The CDR3 runs to 17 residues. The V and J ends lost 5 bases and 0 bases, in that order; junction bases with no gene match: 11. The CDR3 protein is CASSPGQGAKSNYGYTF. In DNA, the CDR3 is TGTGCCAGCAGTCCAGGACAGGGAGCAAAGTCTAACTATGGCTACACCTTC.

The chain couples TRBV15 to TRBJ2-1, with TRBD2 identical over 7 bases. With 4 bases clipped from V and 7 bases from J, the junction kept 16 bases outside the gene matches. The germline V gene encodes CDR1 LNHNV and CDR2 YYDKDF (reference sequence). CDR3 length: 17 residues. The CDR3 loop reads CATSKHLTSASGNEQFF. Here the CDR3 DNA reads TGTGCCACCAGCAAGCACCTTACTAGCGCCTCAGGGAATGAGCAGTTCTTC.

This clone was detected once. V and J are TRBV5-1 and TRBJ1-4; D remains unclear. Per the germline V gene, CDR1 is SGHRS and CDR2 is YFSETQ. The CDR3 is 16 amino acids. Trimming stripped 4 bases from V and 3 bases from J, with 16 bases between. Written as DNA, the CDR3 is TGCGCCAGCAGCCCGGGGTCAGGTCCCCCTAATGAAAAACTGTTTTTT. Translation: CASSPGSGPPNEKLFF.

The chain recombines TRBV27 with TRBJ2-1; 12 bases align to TRBD1. The V gene's germline CDR1 is MNHEY and CDR2 SMNVEV (reference sequence). With V trimmed by 4 bases and J by 0 bases, 7 bases remained unmatched. There are 18 residues in the CDR3. The CDR3 DNA reads as TGTGCCAGCAGTTCCGGGACAGGGGGCTCCCTCTCCTACAATGAGCAGTTCTTC. Translation: CASSSGTGGSLSYNEQFF.

V and J are TRBV30 and TRBJ2-7; 9 positions match TRBD2. V dropped 4 bases and J dropped 5; count of bases not matched to a gene: 6. The CDR3 totals 13 residues. CDR1 is GTSNPN, CDR2 SVGIG, per germline (reference sequence). CDR3 nucleotide sequence: TGTGCCTGGAATGGAGTAGCGGGAGACGAGCAGTACTTC. Its protein is CAWNGVAGDEQYF. The full variable domain, its missing parts supplied by reference TRBV30 and TRBJ2-7, is SQTIHQWPATLVQPVGSPLSLECTVEGTSNPNLYWYRQAAGRGLQLLFYSVGIGQISSEVPQNLSASRPQDRQFILSSKKLLLSDSGFYLCAWNGVAGDEQYFGPGTRLTVT.

The genes are TRBV14 and TRBJ1-2, with no clear D. Germline V CDR1 and CDR2: SGHDN, FVKESK. The CDR3 spans 13 residues. Trimming pared 3 bases from V and 7 bases from J, leaving 12 bases between. This chain's CDR3 is CASSQGGPLGYTF. The CDR3 DNA sequence: TGTGCCAGCAGCCAGGGAGGCCCCCTTGGCTACACCTTC.

This chain uses TRBV5-1 with TRBJ1-2; 9 positions match TRBD1. This CDR3 is 16 amino acids long. Germline assignment: CDR1 SGHRS and CDR2 YFSETQ. V lost 0 bases, J lost 4 bases, and 7 bases stayed unmatched. The CDR3 DNA follows: TGCGCCAGCAGCTTGGCACGGGACAGGGCCGTCTATGGCTACACCTTC. Translation gives CASSLARDRAVYGYTF.

The J gene is TRBJ1-5, the V gene TRBV23-1; possible D gene TRBD1, 6 bases. TRBV23-1 is labeled an ORF, and its function is uncertain. CDR3 length: 16 residues. Trimming cost V 6 bases and J 2 bases, with 17 bases left between them. The CDR3 DNA reads as TGCGCCAGCAGACGCTGGCAGGGGCAAGGCAATCAGCCCCAGCATTTT. Translated, it gives CASRRWQGQGNQPQHF.

The CDR3 reads CASSPGTGGQDTQYF. In DNA, the CDR3 is TGTGCCAGCAGCCCCGGGACAGGGGGCCAGGATACGCAGTATTTT. The chain couples TRBV6-5 to TRBJ2-3, with 12 bases that match TRBD1. Germline-derived CDR1 and CDR2 are MNHEY and SVGAGI. V lost 6 bases to trimming and J lost 6 bases; unmatched junction nucleotides: 7. The CDR3 contains 15 residues.